The rows below give T cell receptor beta chains drawn from one sample of a study of blood T cells in healthy people across ages. From the 5' RACE reads, TCRdb called clonotypes with MiXCR, one entry per CDR3 protein. The data show some 1.5 million distinct CDR3 sequences, 35% to 45% seen once. The sample was blood. Every receptor here comes from a woman under 30 in good health. The CDR3 runs from the conserved cysteine through the conserved F or W. D genes are given only for firm matches.

d_call | j_call | v_call | cdr3_aa
NA | NA | TRBV7-2 | CASSLRASAEQYF
TRBD2 | TRBJ2-3 | TRBV24-1 | CATSGPSGITDTQYF
TRBD1 | NA | TRBV5-6 | CASSKTGQAKNEQYF
NA | TRBJ1-2 | TRBV5-1 | CASSLEVPPAVYGYTF
TRBD1 | TRBJ2-5 | TRBV27 | CASRPFRGQGVEETQYF
NA | TRBJ2-5 | TRBV10-3 | CAISNNRGDEQYF
TRBD2 | TRBJ2-1 | TRBV4-1 | CASSQEPLAGDNEQFF
NA | TRBJ1-5 | TRBV20-1 | CSADPLDSNQPQHF
NA | TRBJ2-2 | TRBV29-1 | CSVGLVVGLFNTGELFF
TRBD1 | TRBJ1-2 | TRBV5-1 | CASRSNVGQDVSGYTF
NA | TRBJ1-6 | TRBV6-2/TRBV6-3 | CASSNTKYGTPGSYNSPLHF
TRBD1 | TRBJ2-1 | TRBV7-9 | CASGGDRVNEQFF
TRBD1 | TRBJ1-2 | TRBV30 | CAWSWTGSSYGYTF
TRBD1 | TRBJ1-2 | TRBV12-3/TRBV12-4 | CASRYRGLANYGYTF
NA | TRBJ2-1 | TRBV11-2 | CASSLWALVREQFF
TRBD2 | TRBJ2-1 | TRBV11-2 | CASSYTAGRDNEQFF
NA | TRBJ2-3 | TRBV7-2 | CASSLAQGRITDTQYF
TRBD2 | TRBJ2-3 | TRBV12-3/TRBV12-4 | CASRTSGTVTQYF
NA | TRBJ2-7 | TRBV27 | CASSLSQDPFYEQYF
NA | TRBJ2-1 | TRBV11-2 | CASSQGSWTEQFF
NA | TRBJ2-1 | TRBV6-2/TRBV6-3 | CASSYSWYEQFF
TRBD2 | TRBJ2-7 | TRBV7-9 | CASSSLAGENSYEQYF
NA | TRBJ1-2 | TRBV5-1 | CASSSRQDTYDGYTF
NA | TRBJ2-1 | TRBV6-5 | CASNLGQGPWNEQFF